The following is a TCR beta chain sequence with its context. It has no known antigen specificity. No clone much larger than this one lies a single base away; base qualities are absent. Reading from cysteine to phenylalanine, the CDR3 counts 13 amino acids. Only the CDR3 portion is preserved as DNA: 39 bases, with reading frame beginning at the first base. V is cut by 6 bases and J by 0 bases, and the space between the germline ends is 8 bases. CDR1 and CDR2, looked up from the germline V gene, are MGHDK and SYGVNS. The CDR3 regions of human TCRbeta chains were analyzed by immunosequencing. Per the source publication's procedure: TCRs in the repertoires were compared against a reference library of SARS-CoV-2-specific TCRs that had been generated with the MIRA antigen-specificity platform. Breadth meant the fraction of unique TCRs that were SARS-CoV-2-associated, whereas depth meant the fraction of total T cells that were SARS-CoV-2-associated. Using the MIRA data, every spike-specific TCR was mapped to the spike region that the TCR reacted to and assigned to either a CD4 or a CD8 class. Log10-transformed breadth and depth values were compared by one-way ANOVA with Sidak's multiple comparisons tests. The source is immuneACCESS, and TCRdb retained only in-frame sequences with V and J called. Part of the clones is not carried over; for the studies checked, unresolved V genes explain less than half of this, and the remainder is unexplained. Clone size and V and J calls were adopted from that table, with D and trimming inferred from the DNA. Counted in this sample were 200,000 or so clones; 85% to 90% of them appeared once. The biggest ten clones account for roughly 6.5% of the sample.

This entry belongs to a study of T cell responses to AZD1222 COVID-19 vaccine (dated by TCRdb to the early 2020s). The study in broad terms: AZD1222 recipients whose second dose came at about 4 weeks and those whose second dose came at about 12 weeks were combined into one group, since spike-specific TCR depth and breadth did not differ between the two schedules. Trial participants were enrolled by age into subgroups of 18-55, 56-69 and 70-plus years, and about 150, 27 and 61 TCR-sequenced participants, respectively, were included in these subgroups. A total of 230 to 250 trial participants underwent TCR sequencing, of whom approximately 200 had received two doses of AZD1222 and about 25 had received two doses of the MenACWY control vaccine. On the study overall, not on this receptor specifically: The 56-69-year group was small, and its depth increase did not reach significance, likely because of low power. Only 5 to 7 AZD1222 recipients were SARS-CoV-2 seropositive at baseline, limiting conclusions about previously exposed vaccinees. Nearly half of unique spike-specific TCRs reportedly recognized epitopes outside regions mutated in the B.1.351 and B.1.1.7 variants. Because no day 14 peak-response samples were available, the repertoires could be characterized only after the peak T cell response. Most participants were white British and females outnumbered males, and the authors suggested that clonal diversity may have been underestimated. Spike-specific TCR breadth and depth rose significantly after two AZD1222 doses compared with day 0 and with MenACWY recipients. The whole spike protein was spanned by vaccine-associated CD4 TCRs, and dominant responses were seen in regions 160-218 and 743-854.

Explained via the paper, the time point label denotes: baseline before first vaccination. Samples from vaccinated people were obtained from the UK trials COV001 and COV002, which included a single-blind randomized controlled phase 2/3 trial of AZD1222 (ChAdOx1 nCoV-19) in healthy adults. For TCRbeta chain sequencing, PBMC samples from trial participants were taken at day 0 and at day 28 after the second dose. The input for sequencing was peripheral blood, taken on day 0 of AZD1222 vaccination. The chain was built from TRBV25-1 and TRBJ1-1; the D gene lacks a confident call. The receptor's source is an adult in good health. The nucleotides are TGTGCCAGCAGCTACCAGGTGAACACTGAAGCTTTCTTT. This yields the protein CASSYQVNTEAFF. The CDR3 plus the reference TRBV25-1 and TRBJ1-1 genes for the other parts give the full variable domain: EADIYQTPRYLVIGTGKKITLECSQTMGHDKMYWYQQDPGMELHLIHYSYGVNSTEKGDLSSESTVSRIRTEHFPLTLESARPSHTSQYLCASSYQVNTEAFFGQGTRLTVV.